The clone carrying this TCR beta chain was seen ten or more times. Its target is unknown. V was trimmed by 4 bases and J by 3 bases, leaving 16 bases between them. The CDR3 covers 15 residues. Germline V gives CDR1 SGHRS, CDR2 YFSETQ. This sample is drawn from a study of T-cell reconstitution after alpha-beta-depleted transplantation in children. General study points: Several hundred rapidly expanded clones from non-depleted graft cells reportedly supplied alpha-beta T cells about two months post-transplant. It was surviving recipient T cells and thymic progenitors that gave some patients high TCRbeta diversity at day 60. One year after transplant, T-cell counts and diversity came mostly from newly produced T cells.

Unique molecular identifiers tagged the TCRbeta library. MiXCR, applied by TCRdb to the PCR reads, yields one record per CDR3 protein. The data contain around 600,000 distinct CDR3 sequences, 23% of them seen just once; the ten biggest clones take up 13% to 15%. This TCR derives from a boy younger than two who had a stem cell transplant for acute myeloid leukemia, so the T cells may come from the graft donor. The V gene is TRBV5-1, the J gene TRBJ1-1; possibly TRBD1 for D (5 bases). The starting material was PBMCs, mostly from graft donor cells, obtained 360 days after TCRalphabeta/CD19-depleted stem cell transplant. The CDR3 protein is CASSPDPGRDTEAFF. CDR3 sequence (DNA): TGCGCCAGCAGCCCCGACCCGGGGCGGGACACTGAAGCTTTCTTT. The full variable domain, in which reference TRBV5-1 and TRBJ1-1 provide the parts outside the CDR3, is KAGVTQTPRYLIKTRGQQVTLSCSPISGHRSVSWYQQTPGQGLQFLFEYFSETQRNKGNFPGRFSGRQFSNSRSEMNVSTLELGDSALYLCASSPDPGRDTEAFFGQGTRLTVV.